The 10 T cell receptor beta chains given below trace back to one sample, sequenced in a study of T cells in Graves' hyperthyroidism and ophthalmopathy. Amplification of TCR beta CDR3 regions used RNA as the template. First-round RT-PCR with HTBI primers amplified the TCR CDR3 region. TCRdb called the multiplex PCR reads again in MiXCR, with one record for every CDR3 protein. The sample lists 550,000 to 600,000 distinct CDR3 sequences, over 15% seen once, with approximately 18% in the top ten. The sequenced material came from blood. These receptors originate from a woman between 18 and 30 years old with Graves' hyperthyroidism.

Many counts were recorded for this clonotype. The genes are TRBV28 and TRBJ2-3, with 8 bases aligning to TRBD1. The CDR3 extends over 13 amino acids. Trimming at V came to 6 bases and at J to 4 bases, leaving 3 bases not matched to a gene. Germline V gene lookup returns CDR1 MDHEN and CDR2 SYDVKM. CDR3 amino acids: CASRTGGSDTQYF. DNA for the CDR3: TGTGCCAGCAGAACAGGGGGGTCAGATACGCAGTATTTT.

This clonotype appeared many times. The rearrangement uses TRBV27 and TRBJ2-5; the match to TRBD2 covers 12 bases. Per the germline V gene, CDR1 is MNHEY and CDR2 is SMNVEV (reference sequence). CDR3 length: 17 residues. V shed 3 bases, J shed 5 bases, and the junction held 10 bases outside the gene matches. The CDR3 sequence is CASSLGLAGSFRETQYF. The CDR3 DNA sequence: TGTGCCAGCAGTTTGGGACTAGCGGGCAGCTTCAGGGAGACCCAGTACTTC.

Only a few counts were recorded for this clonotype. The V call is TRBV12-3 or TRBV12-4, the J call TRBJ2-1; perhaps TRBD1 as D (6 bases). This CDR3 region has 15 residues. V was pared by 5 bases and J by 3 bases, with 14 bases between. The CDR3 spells CASSLRPGHYNEQFF. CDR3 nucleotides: TGTGCCAGCAGTCTTAGGCCGGGACACTACAATGAGCAGTTCTTC.

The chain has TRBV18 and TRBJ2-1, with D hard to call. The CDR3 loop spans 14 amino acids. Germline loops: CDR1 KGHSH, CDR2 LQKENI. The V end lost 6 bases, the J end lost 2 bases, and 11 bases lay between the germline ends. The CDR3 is CASSPLEAYNEQFF. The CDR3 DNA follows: TGTGCCAGCTCTCCCCTTGAGGCCTACAATGAGCAGTTCTTC.

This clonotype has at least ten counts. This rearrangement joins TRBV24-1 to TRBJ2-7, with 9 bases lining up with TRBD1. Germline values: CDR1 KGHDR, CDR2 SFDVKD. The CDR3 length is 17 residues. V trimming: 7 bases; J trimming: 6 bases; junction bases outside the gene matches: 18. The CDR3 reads CATSGLGSGTGKGEQYF. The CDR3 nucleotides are TGTGCCACCAGCGGTTTAGGGTCCGGGACAGGGAAGGGCGAGCAGTACTTC.

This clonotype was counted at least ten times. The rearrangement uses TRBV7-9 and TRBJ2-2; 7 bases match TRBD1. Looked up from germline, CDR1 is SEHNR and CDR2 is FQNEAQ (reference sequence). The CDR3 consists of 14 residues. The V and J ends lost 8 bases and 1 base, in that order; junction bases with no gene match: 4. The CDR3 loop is CASVGQVNTGELFF. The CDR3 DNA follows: TGTGCCAGCGTCGGACAGGTGAACACCGGGGAGCTGTTTTTT.

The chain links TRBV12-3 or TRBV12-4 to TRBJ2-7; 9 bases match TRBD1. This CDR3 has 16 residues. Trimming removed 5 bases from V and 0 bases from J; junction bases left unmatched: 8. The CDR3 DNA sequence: TGTGCCAGCAGTGTCGCGGGACAGGGACTCTCCTACGAGCAGTACTTC. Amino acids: CASSVAGQGLSYEQYF.

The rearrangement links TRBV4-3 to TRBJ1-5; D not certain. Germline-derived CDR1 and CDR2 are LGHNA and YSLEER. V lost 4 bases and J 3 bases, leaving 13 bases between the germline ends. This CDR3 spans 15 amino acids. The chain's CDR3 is CASSRVVGANQPQHF. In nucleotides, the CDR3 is TGCGCCAGCAGCCGAGTCGTCGGAGCCAATCAGCCCCAGCATTTT.

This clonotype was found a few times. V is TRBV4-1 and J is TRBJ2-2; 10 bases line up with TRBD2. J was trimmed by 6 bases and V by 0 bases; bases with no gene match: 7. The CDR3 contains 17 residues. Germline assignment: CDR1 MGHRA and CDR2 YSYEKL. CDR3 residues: CASSQDRLAGESGELFF. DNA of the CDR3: TGCGCCAGCAGCCAAGATAGGCTAGCGGGAGAGTCCGGGGAGCTGTTTTTT.

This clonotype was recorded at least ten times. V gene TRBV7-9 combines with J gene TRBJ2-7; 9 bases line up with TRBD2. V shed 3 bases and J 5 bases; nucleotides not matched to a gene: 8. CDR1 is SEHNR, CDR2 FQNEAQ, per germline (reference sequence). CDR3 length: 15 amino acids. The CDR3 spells CASSFAAGGPNEQYF. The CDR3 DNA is TGTGCCAGCAGCTTCGCAGCGGGAGGACCCAACGAGCAGTACTTC.